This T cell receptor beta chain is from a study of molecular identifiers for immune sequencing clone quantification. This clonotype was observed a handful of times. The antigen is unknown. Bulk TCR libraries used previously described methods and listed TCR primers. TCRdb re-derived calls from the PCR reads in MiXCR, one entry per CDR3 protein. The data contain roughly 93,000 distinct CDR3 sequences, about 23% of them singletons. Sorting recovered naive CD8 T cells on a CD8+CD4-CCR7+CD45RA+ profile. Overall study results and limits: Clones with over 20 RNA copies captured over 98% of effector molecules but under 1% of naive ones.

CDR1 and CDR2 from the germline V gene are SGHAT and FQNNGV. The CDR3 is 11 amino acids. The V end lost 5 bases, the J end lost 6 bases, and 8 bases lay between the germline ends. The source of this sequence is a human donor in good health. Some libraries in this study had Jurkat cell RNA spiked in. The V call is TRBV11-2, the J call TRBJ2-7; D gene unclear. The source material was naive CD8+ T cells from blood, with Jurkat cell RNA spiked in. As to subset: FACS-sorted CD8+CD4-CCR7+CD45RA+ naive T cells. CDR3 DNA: TGTGCCAGCAGCCCTCCCGCCGAGCAGTACTTC. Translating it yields CASSPPAEQYF.